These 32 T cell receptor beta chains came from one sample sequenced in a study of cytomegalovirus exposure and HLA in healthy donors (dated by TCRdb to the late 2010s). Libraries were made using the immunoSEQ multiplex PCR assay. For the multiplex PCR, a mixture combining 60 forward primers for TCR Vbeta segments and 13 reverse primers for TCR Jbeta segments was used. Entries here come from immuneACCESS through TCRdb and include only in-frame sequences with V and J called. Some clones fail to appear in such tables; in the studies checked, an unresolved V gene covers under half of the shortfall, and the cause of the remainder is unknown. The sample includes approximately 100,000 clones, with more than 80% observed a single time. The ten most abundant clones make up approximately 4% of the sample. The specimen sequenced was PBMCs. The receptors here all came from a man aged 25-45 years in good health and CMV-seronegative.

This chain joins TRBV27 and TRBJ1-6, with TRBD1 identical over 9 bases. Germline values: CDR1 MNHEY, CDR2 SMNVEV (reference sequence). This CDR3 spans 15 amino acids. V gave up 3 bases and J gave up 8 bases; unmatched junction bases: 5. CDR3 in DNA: TGTGCCAGCAGTTTCGGGACAGGGCTCTATTCACCCCTCCACTTT. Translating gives CASSFGTGLYSPLHF.

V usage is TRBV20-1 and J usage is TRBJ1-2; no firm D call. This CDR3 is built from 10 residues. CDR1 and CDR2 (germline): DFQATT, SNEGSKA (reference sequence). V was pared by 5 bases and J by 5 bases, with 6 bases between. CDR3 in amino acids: CSAFRYGYTF. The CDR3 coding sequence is TGCAGTGCTTTCAGATATGGCTACACCTTC.

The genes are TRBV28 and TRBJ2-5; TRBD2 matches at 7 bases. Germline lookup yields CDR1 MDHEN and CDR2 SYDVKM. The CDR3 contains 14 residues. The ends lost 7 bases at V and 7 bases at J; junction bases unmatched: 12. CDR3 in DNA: TGTGCCAGCAAGCCTCAGAGCGGGGTAGGGACCCAGTACTTC. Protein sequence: CASKPQSGVGTQYF.

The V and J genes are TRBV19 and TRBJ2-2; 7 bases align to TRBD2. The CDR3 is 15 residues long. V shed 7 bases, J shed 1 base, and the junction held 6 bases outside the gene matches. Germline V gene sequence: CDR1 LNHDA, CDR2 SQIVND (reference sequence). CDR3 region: CASTTTGGNTGELFF. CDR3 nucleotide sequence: TGTGCCAGTACGACGACGGGAGGGAACACCGGGGAGCTGTTTTTT.

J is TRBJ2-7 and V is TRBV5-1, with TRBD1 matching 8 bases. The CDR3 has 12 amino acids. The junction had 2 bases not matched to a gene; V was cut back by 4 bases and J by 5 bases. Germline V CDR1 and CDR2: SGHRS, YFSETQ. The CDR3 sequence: CASSVRGHEQYF. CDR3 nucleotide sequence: TGCGCCAGCAGCGTCAGGGGGCACGAGCAGTACTTC.

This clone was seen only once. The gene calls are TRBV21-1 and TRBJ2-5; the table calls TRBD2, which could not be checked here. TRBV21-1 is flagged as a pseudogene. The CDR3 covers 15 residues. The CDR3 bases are TGTGCCAGCAGCAATGGAGGGGAGGCGGCAGAGACCAAGTACTTC. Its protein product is CASSNGGEAAETKYF.

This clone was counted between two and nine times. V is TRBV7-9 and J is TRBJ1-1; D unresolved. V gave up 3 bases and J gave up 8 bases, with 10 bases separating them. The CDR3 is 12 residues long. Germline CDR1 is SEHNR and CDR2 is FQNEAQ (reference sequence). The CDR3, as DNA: TGTGCCAGCAGCTTTCCGGAGGACGAAGCTTTCTTT. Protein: CASSFPEDEAFF.

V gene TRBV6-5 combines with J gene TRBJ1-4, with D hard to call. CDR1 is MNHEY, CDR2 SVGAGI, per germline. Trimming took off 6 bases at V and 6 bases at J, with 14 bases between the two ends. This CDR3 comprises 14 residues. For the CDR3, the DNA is TGTGCCAGCAGAAGAGAGGCAACCTATGAAAAACTGTTTTTT. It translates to CASRREATYEKLFF.

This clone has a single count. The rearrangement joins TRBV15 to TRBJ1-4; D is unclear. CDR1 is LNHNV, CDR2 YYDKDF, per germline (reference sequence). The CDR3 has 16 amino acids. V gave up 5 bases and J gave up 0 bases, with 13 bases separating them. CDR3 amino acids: CATSVGSYATNEKLFF. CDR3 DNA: TGTGCCACCAGCGTAGGGAGTTATGCAACTAATGAAAAACTGTTTTTT.

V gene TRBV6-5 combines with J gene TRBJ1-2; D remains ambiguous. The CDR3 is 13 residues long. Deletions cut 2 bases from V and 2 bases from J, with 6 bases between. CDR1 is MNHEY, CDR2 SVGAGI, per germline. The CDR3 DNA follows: TGTGCCAGCAGTTACACATTAAACTATGGCTACACCTTC. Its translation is CASSYTLNYGYTF.

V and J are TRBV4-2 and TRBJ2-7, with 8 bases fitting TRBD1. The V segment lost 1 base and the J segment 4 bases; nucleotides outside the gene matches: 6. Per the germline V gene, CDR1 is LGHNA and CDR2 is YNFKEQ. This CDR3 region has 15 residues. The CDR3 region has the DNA TGTGCCAGCAGCCAAGCAGGGGGCAATAAGTACGAGCAGTACTTC. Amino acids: CASSQAGGNKYEQYF.

Written as DNA, the CDR3 is TGTGCCAGCAGCTCGGCCACAGGGGTACACGAGCAGTACTTC. As protein: CASSSATGVHEQYF. This chain uses TRBV7-9 with TRBJ2-7, with 7 nucleotides matching TRBD1. The CDR3 sequence is 14 residues long. Losses at the gene ends were 4 bases for V and 5 bases for J; bases not matched to a gene: 8. Per germline, CDR1 SEHNR and CDR2 FQNEAQ (reference sequence).

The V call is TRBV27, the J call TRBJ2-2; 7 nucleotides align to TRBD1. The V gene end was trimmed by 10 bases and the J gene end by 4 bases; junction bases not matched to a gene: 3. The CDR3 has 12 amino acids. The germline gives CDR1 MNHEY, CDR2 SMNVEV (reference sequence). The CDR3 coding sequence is TGTGCCACGGGACAGCTCACCGGGGAGCTGTTTTTT. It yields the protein CATGQLTGELFF.

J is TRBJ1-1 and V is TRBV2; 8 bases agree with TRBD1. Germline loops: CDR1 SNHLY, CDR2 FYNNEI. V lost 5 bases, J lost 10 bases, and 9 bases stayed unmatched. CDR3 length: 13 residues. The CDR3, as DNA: TGTGCCAGCAGTCCTGTGGGGCAGGGGGCAGCTTTCTTT. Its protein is CASSPVGQGAAFF.

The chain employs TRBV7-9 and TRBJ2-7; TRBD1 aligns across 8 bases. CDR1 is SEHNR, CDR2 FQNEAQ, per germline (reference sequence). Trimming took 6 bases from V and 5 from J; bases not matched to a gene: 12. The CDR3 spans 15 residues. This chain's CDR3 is CASSLWGTGNDEQYF. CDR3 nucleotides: TGTGCCAGCAGTCTTTGGGGGACAGGTAACGACGAGCAGTACTTC.

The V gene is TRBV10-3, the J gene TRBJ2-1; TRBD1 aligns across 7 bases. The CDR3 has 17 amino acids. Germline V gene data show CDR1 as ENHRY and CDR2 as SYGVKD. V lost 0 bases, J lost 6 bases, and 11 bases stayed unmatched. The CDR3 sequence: CAISESAFDREFNEQFF. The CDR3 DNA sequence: TGTGCCATCAGTGAGTCCGCATTCGACAGGGAGTTCAATGAGCAGTTCTTC.

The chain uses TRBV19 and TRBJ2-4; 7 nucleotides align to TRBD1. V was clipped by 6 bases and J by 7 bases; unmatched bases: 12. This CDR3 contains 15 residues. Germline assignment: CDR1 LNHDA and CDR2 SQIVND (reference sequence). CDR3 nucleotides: TGTGCCAGTAGCCCTACCGGGACAGCTTCGAACATTCAGTACTTC. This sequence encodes CASSPTGTASNIQYF.

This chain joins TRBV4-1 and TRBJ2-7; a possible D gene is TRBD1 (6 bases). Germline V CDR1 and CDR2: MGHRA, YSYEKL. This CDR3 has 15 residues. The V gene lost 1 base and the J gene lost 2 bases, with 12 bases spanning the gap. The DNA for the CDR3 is TGCGCCAGCAGCCAAGTCGCAGGGGAACCCTACGAGCAGTACTTC. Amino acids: CASSQVAGEPYEQYF.

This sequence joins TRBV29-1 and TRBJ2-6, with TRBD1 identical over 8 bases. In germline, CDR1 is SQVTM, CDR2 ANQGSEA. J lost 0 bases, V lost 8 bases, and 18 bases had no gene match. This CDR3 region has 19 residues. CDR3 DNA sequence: TGCAGCCAATTTGGGGGTACAGGGGGAATATACTCTGGGGCCAACGTCCTGACTTTC. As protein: CSQFGGTGGIYSGANVLTF.

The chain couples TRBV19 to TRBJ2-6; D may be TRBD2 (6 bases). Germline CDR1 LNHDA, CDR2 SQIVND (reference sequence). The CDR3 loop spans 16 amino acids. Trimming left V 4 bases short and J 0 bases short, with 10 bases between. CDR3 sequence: CASSTGLYSGANVLTF. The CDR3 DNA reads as TGTGCCAGTAGTACGGGACTTTACTCTGGGGCCAACGTCCTGACTTTC. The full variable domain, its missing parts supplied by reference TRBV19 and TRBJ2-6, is DGGITQSPKYLFRKEGQNVTLSCEQNLNHDAMYWYRQDPGQGLRLIYYSQIVNDFQKGDIAEGYSVSREKKESFPLTVTSAQKNPTAFYLCASSTGLYSGANVLTFGAGSRLTVL.

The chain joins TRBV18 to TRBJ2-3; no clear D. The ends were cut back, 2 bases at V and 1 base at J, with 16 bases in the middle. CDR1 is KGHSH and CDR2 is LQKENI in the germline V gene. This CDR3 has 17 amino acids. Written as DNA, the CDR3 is TGTGCCAGCTCACCAGGCGGAACACTACGGGGCACAGATACGCAGTATTTT. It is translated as CASSPGGTLRGTDTQYF.

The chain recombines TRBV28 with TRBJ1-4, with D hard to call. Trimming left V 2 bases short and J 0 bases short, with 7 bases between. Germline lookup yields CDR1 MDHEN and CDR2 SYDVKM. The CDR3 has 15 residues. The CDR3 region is CASSLSRATNEKLFF. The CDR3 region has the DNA TGTGCCAGCAGTTTAAGTAGAGCAACTAATGAAAAACTGTTTTTT.

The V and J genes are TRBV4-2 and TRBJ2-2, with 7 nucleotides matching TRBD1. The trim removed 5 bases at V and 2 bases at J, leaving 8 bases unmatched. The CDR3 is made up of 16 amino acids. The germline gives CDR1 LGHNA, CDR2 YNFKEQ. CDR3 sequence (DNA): TGTGCCAGCAGCAAAAAGGGACAGTTTAACACCGGGGAGCTGTTTTTT. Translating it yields CASSKKGQFNTGELFF.

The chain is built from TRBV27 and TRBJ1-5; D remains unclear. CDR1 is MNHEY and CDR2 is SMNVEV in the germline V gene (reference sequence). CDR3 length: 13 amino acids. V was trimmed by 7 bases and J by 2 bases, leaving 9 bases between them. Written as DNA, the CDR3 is TGTGCCAGCACGAGTGTCGGCAATCAGCCCCAGCATTTT. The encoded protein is CASTSVGNQPQHF.

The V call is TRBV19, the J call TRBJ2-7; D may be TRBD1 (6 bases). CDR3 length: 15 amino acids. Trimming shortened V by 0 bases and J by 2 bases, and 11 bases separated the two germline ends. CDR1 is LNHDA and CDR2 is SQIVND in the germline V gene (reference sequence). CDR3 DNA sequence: TGTGCCAGTAGTATAGATCGGACAGCAACCTACGAGCAGTACTTC. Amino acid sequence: CASSIDRTATYEQYF.

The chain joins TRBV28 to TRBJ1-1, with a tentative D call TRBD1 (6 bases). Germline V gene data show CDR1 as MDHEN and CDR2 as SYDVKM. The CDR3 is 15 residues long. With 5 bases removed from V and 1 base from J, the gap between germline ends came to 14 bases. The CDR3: CASSPPTGSNTEAFF. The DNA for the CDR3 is TGTGCCAGCAGTCCACCGACAGGTTCGAACACTGAAGCTTTCTTT.

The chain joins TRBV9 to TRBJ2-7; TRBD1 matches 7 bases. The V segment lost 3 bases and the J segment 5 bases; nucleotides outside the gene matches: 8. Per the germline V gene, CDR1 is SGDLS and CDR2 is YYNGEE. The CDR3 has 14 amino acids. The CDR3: CASSAGTELDEQYF. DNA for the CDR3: TGTGCCAGCAGCGCCGGGACAGAGCTGGACGAGCAGTACTTC.

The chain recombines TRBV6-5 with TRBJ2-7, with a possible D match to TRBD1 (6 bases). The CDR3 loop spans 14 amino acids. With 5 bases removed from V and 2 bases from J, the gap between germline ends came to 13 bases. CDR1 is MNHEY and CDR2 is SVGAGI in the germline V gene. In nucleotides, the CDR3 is TGTGCCAGCAGTCCCCGGGACATAACCTACGAGCAGTACTTC. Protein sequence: CASSPRDITYEQYF.

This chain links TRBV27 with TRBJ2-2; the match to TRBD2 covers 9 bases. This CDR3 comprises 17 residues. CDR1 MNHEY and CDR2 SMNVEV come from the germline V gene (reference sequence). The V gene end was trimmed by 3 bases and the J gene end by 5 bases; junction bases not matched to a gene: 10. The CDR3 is CASSFSVWTSETGELFF. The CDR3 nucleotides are TGTGCCAGCAGTTTTTCAGTTTGGACTAGCGAAACCGGGGAGCTGTTTTTT.

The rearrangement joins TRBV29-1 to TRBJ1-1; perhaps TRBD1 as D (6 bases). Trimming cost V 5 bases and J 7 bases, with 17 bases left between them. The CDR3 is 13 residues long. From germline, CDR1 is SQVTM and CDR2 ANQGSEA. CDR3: CSVKGRSQGEAFF. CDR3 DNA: TGCAGCGTTAAGGGACGGTCACAGGGTGAAGCTTTCTTT.

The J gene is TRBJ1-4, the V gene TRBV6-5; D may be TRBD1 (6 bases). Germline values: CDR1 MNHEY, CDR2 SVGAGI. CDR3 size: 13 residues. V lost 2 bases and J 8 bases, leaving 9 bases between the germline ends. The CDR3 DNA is TGTGCCAGCAGTTACCGGACAGCCGAAAAACTGTTTTTT. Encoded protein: CASSYRTAEKLFF.

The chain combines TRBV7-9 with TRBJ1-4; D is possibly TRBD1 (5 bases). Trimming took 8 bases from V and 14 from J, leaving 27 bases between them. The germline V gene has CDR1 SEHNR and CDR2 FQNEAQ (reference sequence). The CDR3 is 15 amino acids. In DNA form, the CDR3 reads TGTGCCAGCCGAAACGAATCGGGACTTGCCCGAGCCCTGTTTTTT. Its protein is CASRNESGLARALFF.